This entry features one T cell receptor (beta chain) sequence. What it recognizes is unknown. The data derive from a study of CD8 T cells in ankylosing spondylitis. Study outcomes and limitations: A TCR beta motif made of 7 to 9 highly homologous variants seemed typical of ankylosing spondylitis blood. Significant enrichment of disease-linked clones was reportedly seen in matched ankylosing spondylitis synovial fluid.

V was shortened by 1 base and J by 2 bases, with 12 bases between the two germline ends. The CDR3 is made up of 15 amino acids. Germline V gives CDR1 WNHNN, CDR2 SYGVQD (reference sequence). In making TCR beta libraries, quantitative 5'-RACE with molecular barcodes was used. TCRdb recomputed calls from the 5' RACE reads with MiXCR, one row per CDR3 protein. The sample shows around 140,000 distinct CDR3 sequences, about a sixth of them seen only once. The sequence derives from a male donor with ankylosing spondylitis. What was sequenced was blood, either unsorted or a sorted T cell fraction (not recorded which). The rearrangement uses TRBV10-1 and TRBJ2-7; D ambiguous. The chain's CDR3 is CASSEFIGSTYEQYF. CDR3 DNA sequence: TGCGCCAGCAGTGAGTTTATAGGATCGACCTACGAGCAGTACTTC.